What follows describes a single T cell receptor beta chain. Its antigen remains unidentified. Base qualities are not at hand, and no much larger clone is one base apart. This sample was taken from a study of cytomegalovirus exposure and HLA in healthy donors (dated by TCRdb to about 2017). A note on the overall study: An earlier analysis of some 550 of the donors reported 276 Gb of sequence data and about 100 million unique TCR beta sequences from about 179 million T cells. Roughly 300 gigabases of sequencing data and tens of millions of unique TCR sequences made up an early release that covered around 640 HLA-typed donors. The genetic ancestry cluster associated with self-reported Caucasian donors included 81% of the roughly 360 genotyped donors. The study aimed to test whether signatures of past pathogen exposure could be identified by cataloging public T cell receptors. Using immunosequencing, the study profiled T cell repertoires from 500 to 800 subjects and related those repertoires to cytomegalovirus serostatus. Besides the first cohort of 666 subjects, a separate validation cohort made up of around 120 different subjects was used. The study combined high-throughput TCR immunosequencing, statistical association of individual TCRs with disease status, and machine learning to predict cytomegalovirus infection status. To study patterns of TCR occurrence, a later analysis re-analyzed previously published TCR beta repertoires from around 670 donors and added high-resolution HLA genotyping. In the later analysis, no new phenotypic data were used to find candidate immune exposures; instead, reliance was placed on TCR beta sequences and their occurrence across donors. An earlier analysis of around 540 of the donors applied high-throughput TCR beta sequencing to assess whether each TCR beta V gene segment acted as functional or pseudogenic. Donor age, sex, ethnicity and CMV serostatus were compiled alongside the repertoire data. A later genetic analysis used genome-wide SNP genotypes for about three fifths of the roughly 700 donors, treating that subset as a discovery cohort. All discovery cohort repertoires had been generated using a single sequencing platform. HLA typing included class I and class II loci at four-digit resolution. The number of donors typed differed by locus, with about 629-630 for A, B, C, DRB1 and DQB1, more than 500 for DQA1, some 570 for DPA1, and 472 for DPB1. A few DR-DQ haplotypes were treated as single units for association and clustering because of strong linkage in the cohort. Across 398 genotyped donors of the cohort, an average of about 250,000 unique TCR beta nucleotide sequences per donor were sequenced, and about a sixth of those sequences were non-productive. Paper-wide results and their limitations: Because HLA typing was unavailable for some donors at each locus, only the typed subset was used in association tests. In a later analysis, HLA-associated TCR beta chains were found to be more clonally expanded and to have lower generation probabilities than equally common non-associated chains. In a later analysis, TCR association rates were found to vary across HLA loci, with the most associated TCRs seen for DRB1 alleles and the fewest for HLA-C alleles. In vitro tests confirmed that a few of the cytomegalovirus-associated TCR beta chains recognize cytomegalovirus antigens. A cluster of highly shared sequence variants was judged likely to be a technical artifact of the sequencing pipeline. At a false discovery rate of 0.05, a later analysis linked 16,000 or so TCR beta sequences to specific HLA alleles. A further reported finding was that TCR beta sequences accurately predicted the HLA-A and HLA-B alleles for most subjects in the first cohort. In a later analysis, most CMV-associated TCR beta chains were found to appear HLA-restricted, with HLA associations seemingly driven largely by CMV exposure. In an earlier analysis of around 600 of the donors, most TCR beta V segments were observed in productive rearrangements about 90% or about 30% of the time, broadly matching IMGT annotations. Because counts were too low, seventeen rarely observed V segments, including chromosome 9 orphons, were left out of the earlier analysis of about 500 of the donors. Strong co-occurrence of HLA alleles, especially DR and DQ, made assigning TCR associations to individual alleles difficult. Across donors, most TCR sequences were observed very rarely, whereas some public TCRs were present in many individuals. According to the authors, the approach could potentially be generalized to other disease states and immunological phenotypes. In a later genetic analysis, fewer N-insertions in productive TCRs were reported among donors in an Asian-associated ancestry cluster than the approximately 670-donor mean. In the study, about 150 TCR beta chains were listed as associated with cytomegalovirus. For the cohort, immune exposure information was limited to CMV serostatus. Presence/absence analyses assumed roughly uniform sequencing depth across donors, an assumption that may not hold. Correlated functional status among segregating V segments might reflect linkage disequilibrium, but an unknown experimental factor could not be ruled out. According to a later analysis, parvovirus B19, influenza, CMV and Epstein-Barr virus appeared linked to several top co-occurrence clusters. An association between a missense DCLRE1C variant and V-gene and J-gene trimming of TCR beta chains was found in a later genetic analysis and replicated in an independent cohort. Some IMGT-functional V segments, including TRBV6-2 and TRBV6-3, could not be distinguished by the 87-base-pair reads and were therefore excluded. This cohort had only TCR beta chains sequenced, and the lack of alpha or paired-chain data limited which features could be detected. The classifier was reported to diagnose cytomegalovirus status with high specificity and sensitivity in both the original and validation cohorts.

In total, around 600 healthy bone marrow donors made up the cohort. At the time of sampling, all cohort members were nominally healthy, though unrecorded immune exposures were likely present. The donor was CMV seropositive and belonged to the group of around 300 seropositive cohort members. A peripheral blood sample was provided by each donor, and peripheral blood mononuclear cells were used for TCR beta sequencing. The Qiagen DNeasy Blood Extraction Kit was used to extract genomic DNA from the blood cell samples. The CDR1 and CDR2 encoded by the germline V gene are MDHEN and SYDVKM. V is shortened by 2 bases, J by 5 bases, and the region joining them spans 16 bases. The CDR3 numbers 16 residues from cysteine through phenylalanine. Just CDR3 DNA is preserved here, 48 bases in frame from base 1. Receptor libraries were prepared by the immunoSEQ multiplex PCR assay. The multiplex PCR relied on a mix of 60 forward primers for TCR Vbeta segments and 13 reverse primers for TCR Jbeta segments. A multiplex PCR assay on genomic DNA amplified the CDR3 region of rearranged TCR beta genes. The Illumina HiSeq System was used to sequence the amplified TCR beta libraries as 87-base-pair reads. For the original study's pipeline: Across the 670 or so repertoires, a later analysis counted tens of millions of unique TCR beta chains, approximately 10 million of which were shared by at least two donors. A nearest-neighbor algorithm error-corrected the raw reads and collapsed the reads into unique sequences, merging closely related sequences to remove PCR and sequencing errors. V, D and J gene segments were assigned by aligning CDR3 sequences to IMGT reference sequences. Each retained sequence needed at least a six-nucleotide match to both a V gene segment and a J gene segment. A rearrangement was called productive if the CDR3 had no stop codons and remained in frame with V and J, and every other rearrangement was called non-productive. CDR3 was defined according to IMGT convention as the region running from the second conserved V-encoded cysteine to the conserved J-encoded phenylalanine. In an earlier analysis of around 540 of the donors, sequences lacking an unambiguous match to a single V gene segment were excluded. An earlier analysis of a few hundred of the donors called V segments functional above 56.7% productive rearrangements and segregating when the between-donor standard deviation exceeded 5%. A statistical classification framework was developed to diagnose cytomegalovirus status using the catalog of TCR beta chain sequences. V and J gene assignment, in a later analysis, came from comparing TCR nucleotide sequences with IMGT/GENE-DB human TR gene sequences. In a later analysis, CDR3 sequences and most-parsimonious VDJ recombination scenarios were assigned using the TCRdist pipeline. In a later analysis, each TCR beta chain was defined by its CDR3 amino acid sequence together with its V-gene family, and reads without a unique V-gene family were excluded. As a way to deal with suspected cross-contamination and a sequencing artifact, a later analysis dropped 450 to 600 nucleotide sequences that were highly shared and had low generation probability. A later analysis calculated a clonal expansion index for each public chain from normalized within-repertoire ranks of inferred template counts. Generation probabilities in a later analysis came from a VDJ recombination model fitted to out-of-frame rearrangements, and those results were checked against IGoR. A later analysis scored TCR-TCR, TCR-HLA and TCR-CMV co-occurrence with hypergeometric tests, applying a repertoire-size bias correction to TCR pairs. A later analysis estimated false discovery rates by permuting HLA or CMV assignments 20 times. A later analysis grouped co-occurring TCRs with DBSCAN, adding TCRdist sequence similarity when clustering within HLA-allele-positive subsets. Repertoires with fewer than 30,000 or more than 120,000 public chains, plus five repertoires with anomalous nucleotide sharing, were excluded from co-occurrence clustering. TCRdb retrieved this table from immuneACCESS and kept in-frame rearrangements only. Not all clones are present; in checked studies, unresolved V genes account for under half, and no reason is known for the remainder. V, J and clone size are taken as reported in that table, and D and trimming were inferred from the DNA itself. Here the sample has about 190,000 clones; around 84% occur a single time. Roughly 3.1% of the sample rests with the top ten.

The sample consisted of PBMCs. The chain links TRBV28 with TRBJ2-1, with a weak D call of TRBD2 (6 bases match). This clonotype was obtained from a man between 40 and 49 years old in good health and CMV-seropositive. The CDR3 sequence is CASSLPLGGGNNEQFF. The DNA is TGTGCCAGCAGTTTACCCCTGGGGGGAGGCAACAATGAGCAGTTCTTC.